What follows are 29 T cell receptor beta chains derived from one specimen sequenced in a study of blood T cells in healthy people across ages. A second PCR of 7 to 11 cycles used a sample-barcoded 5' primer and a J-beta primer mix. TCRdb re-called the 5' RACE reads through MiXCR, storing one row per CDR3 protein. Among about 640,000 distinct CDR3 sequences, about 30% were seen once, and the ten largest hold 15% to 19%. Sequences were obtained from blood. The receptors derive from a woman at least 80 years old in good health.

The genes are TRBV4-2 and TRBJ2-7, with 11 bases aligning to TRBD2. Germline V gene data show CDR1 as LGHNA and CDR2 as YNFKEQ. This CDR3 comprises 17 residues. Losses at the gene ends were 3 bases for V and 2 bases for J; bases not matched to a gene: 9. The CDR3 sequence is CASSHLSGTSGTYEQYF. DNA for the CDR3: TGTGCCAGCAGCCATCTTAGTGGGACTAGCGGTACCTACGAGCAGTACTTC.

This clonotype was observed a few times. The genes are TRBV7-6 and TRBJ2-3; a weak D match, TRBD2 (6 bases). V lost 4 bases and J lost 6, with 17 bases in between. This CDR3 has 15 residues. Germline V gene sequence: CDR1 SGHVS, CDR2 FNYEAQ. The CDR3 sequence is CASSSLSGGYDTQYF. CDR3 in DNA: TGTGCCAGCAGCTCCCTCTCCGGGGGATACGATACGCAGTATTTT.

This CDR3 reads CASSQEATVMNTEAFF. In DNA, the CDR3 is TGCGCCAGCAGCCAAGAAGCGACAGTTATGAACACTGAAGCTTTCTTT. This chain connects TRBV4-1 to TRBJ1-1; tentatively, D is TRBD1 (5 bases). The CDR3 loop spans 16 amino acids. The germline V gene encodes CDR1 MGHRA and CDR2 YSYEKL. Deletions cut 0 bases from V and 0 bases from J, with 11 bases between.

The rearrangement joins TRBV4-1 to TRBJ2-4; tentative D call: TRBD2 (5 bases). The end of the DNA fits TRBJ2-7 better, so the J call may be wrong. Looked up from germline, CDR1 is MGHRA and CDR2 is YSYEKL. The length of the CDR3 is 16 residues. In DNA, the CDR3 is TGCGCCAGCAGCCACCTACCGGACGGGGAGTTCTACGAGCAGTACTTC. Its protein product is CASSHLPDGEFYEQYF.

In its sample, this clonotype was seen a few times. J is TRBJ2-1 and V is TRBV20-1; 10 bases are shared with TRBD2. Looked up from germline, CDR1 is DFQATT and CDR2 is SNEGSKA (reference sequence). The CDR3 has 15 residues. V was pared by 3 bases and J by 7 bases, with 9 bases of the junction left unmatched. The CDR3 is CSASPSGSRGNEQFF. The CDR3 DNA is TGCAGTGCTAGCCCTAGCGGGAGTAGGGGAAATGAGCAGTTCTTC.

To note about this clonotype: Possible read error: a much larger clone is one base away. This sequence joins TRBV6-1 and TRBJ2-1; 8 bases line up with TRBD1. This CDR3 is 15 amino acids long. CDR1 and CDR2 (germline): MNHNS, SASEGT. The CDR3 DNA sequence: TGTGCCAGCAGAGGGGGACAGGACCCTTACAATGGGCAGTTCTTC. It yields the protein CASRGGQDPYNGQFF.

In the case of this clonotype: This may arise from a read error, as a much more abundant clone is one base away. V usage is TRBV6-5 and J usage is TRBJ2-7; 11 bases are a match to TRBD2. The germline gives CDR1 MNHEY, CDR2 SVGAGI. The CDR3 has 17 amino acids. CDR3 residues: CASGYSSLTSGSNEQYF. CDR3 sequence (DNA): TGTGCCAGCGGTTACTCCTCACTAACTAGCGGGAGCAATGAGCAGTACTTC.

The genes are TRBV7-9 and TRBJ1-2; 8 bases match TRBD1. The CDR3 has 17 amino acids. The junction had 14 bases not matched to a gene; V was cut back by 5 bases and J by 3 bases. Germline V gene sequence: CDR1 SEHNR, CDR2 FQNEAQ (reference sequence). CDR3 sequence: CASSQLAGGAGDYGYTF. The CDR3 nucleotides read TGTGCCAGCAGCCAACTGGCAGGGGGCGCAGGTGACTATGGCTACACCTTC.

The table lists this clonotype with many counts. The chain is built from TRBV6-5 and TRBJ2-3, with 7 bases fitting TRBD2. Germline V lookup: CDR1 MNHEY, CDR2 SVGAGI. This CDR3 has 15 residues. The J segment lost 1 base and the V segment lost 5 bases, leaving 6 bases of the junction unmatched. This chain's CDR3 is CASSRAGDGTDTQYF. The CDR3 DNA is TGTGCCAGCAGTCGGGCGGGGGACGGCACAGATACGCAGTATTTT.

This sequence joins TRBV2 and TRBJ1-5; D is unresolved. Trimming removed 7 bases at V and 0 bases at J, with 13 bases between. Looked up from germline, CDR1 is SNHLY and CDR2 is FYNNEI. The CDR3 is 15 amino acids. The CDR3 DNA sequence: TGTGCCAGCACCCAAGGGAGGGATAGCAATCAGCCCCAGCATTTT. It is translated as CASTQGRDSNQPQHF.

This clonotype turned up a few times. Possible read error: a much larger clone is one base away. This chain links TRBV7-3 with TRBJ2-5; 9 bases match TRBD2. V shed 1 base, J shed 11 bases, and the junction held 11 bases outside the gene matches. Germline V gene data show CDR1 as SGHTA and CDR2 as FQGTGA. CDR3 length equals 15 residues. CDR3 nucleotides: TGTGCCAGCAGCTTAAGTAGCGGGGGAATTAATGAGCAGTACTTC. As protein: CASSLSSGGINEQYF.

This clonotype was counted many times. The rearrangement joins TRBV20-1 to TRBJ2-1, with 14 bases lining up with TRBD2. Germline V CDR1 and CDR2: DFQATT, SNEGSKA (reference sequence). There are 14 residues in the CDR3. V lost 4 bases, J lost 13 bases, and 9 bases stayed unmatched. The CDR3 DNA follows: TGCAGTGCTACTTACGGACTAGCGGGGGGCCGACAGTTCTTC. Protein product: CSATYGLAGGRQFF.

This clonotype has ten or more counts. The chain employs TRBV7-8 and TRBJ2-7; D is possibly TRBD2 (6 bases). Trimming cost V 5 bases and J 7 bases, with 12 bases left between them. Germline-derived CDR1 and CDR2 are SGHVS and FQNEAQ. This CDR3 has 12 amino acids. The CDR3 region is CASSPSGREQYF. CDR3 DNA sequence: TGTGCCAGCAGCCCATCAGGGAGGGAGCAGTACTTC.

Of note for this clonotype: Just one base apart from a much larger clone, this may be a read error. The chain is built from TRBV5-6 and TRBJ2-7; 9 positions match TRBD1. CDR1 and CDR2 from the germline V gene are SGHDT and YYEEEE. The CDR3 totals 15 residues. CDR3 in amino acids: CASSSGQGRTYEQYF. The CDR3 DNA reads TGTGCCAGCAGCTCCGGACAGGGGAGAACCTATGAGCAGTACTTC.

In this sample, this clonotype turned up many times. J is TRBJ2-7 and V is TRBV7-9; 7 bases agree with TRBD2. Germline V gives CDR1 SEHNR, CDR2 FQNEAQ (reference sequence). With V trimmed by 5 bases and J by 0 bases, 7 bases remained unmatched. The CDR3 sequence is 15 residues long. The CDR3 sequence: CASSLGGGNSYEQYF. In DNA form, the CDR3 reads TGTGCCAGCAGCCTGGGCGGGGGAAACTCCTACGAGCAGTACTTC.

Concerning this clonotype: One base away lies a much larger clone, so this may be a sequencing read error. The chain uses TRBV28 and TRBJ2-7; 9 bases fit TRBD1. The CDR3 extends over 13 amino acids. CDR1 MDHEN and CDR2 SYDVKM come from the germline V gene. The CDR3 nucleotides are TGTGCCAGCACATACAGGGGGCTGGACGAGCGGTACTTC. It translates to CASTYRGLDERYF.

This clonotype was counted ten times or more. This sequence joins TRBV7-2 and TRBJ2-1; D is undetermined. V lost 5 bases and J 9 bases, leaving 17 bases between the germline ends. Germline values: CDR1 SGHTA, CDR2 FQGNSA. CDR3 size: 14 residues. The CDR3 sequence: CASSPTIGSTEQFF. CDR3 bases: TGTGCCAGCAGCCCAACCATAGGCTCAACTGAGCAGTTCTTC.

The rearrangement links TRBV20-1 to TRBJ1-2; D not certain. CDR1 DFQATT and CDR2 SNEGSKA come from the germline V gene (reference sequence). Trimming stripped 1 base from V and 8 bases from J, with 20 bases between. The CDR3 has 15 amino acids. The CDR3 reads CSARVTLGFSYGYTF. DNA of the CDR3: TGCAGTGCTAGAGTGACGTTAGGGTTTAGCTACGGCTACACCTTC.

This clonotype occurred a few times. Just one base apart from a much larger clone, this may be a read error. The chain employs TRBV4-1 and TRBJ2-1; no reliable D call. The J call may be faulty, since TRBJ2-7 better matches the DNA end. CDR1 is MGHRA and CDR2 is YSYEKL in the germline V gene. The CDR3 consists of 18 residues. The CDR3 sequence: CASSQDLGRIRSYNEQYF. The CDR3 nucleotides read TGCGCCAGCAGCCAAGATCTGGGCAGAATTAGGTCCTACAATGAGCAGTACTTC.

Points on this clonotype: This sequence may be a read error, since a much larger clone differs from it by one base. The V gene is TRBV5-8, the J gene TRBJ1-5; TRBD1 aligns across 8 bases. This CDR3 has 15 residues. Germline CDR1 and CDR2: SGHTS and YDEGEE. The junction had 9 bases not matched to a gene; V was cut back by 3 bases and J by 7 bases. The CDR3 region has the DNA TGTGCCAGCAGCTCGGGGCAGGGGGCAGGGCAGCCCCAGCATTTT. Translation: CASSSGQGAGQPQHF. The whole variable domain, filled in from reference TRBV5-8 and TRBJ1-5, reads EAGVTQSPTHLIKTRGQQATLRCSPISGHTSVYWYQQALGLGLQFLLWYDEGEERNRGNFPPRFSGRQFPNYSSELNVNALELEDSALYLCASSSGQGAGQPQHFGDGTRLSIL.

This clonotype was seen a few times. V is TRBV14 and J is TRBJ1-1; unclear D gene. V shed 0 bases and J shed 3 bases, with 17 bases lying between them. There are 17 residues in the CDR3. Germline assignment: CDR1 SGHDN and CDR2 FVKESK. This CDR3 is CASSQDQYRRLYTEAFF. CDR3 nucleotides: TGTGCCAGCAGCCAAGATCAATACAGACGGCTTTACACTGAAGCTTTCTTT. Using reference TRBV14 and TRBJ1-1 for the parts outside the CDR3, the full variable domain is EAGVTQFPSHSVIEKGQTVTLRCDPISGHDNLYWYRRVMGKEIKFLLHFVKESKQDESGMPNNRFLAERTGGTYSTLKVQPAELEDSGVYFCASSQDQYRRLYTEAFFGQGTRLTVV.

This clonotype was counted at least ten times. The chain joins TRBV11-2 to TRBJ1-4; no clear D gene. CDR1 and CDR2 (germline): SGHAT, FQNNGV. Trimming shortened V by 2 bases and J by 8 bases, and 9 bases separated the two germline ends. The CDR3 loop spans 13 amino acids. The CDR3 DNA follows: TGTGCCAGCAGCTTACTTCGGGGAGAAAAACTGTTTTTT. It encodes CASSLLRGEKLFF.

The chain uses TRBV2 and TRBJ2-1; 7 nucleotides align to TRBD2. V was clipped by 5 bases and J by 13 bases; unmatched bases: 5. Germline V lookup: CDR1 SNHLY, CDR2 FYNNEI. This CDR3 region has 11 residues. The DNA of the CDR3 is TGTGCCAGCAGTTTGACTAGCCGCCAGTTCTTC. This encodes CASSLTSRQFF.

This clonotype has only a few counts. This chain links TRBV24-1 with TRBJ1-2; unclear D gene. Trimming cost V 5 bases and J 5 bases, with 14 bases left between them. The CDR3 runs to 14 residues. CDR1 is KGHDR, CDR2 SFDVKD, per germline. CDR3 protein: CATSGKGISYGYTF. The CDR3 DNA is TGTGCCACCAGTGGTAAAGGAATTTCATATGGCTACACCTTC.

This chain joins TRBV20-1 and TRBJ2-5, with 9 nucleotides matching TRBD2. The J call may be mistaken, given a closer DNA end match to TRBJ2-7. The CDR3 totals 15 residues. Germline CDR1 DFQATT, CDR2 SNEGSKA (reference sequence). The CDR3 sequence: CSARDHLAGANEQYF. The CDR3 nucleotides are TGCAGTGCTAGAGATCATTTAGCGGGAGCCAACGAGCAGTACTTC.

Many counts were recorded for this clonotype. The CDR3 protein is CASSLPNTDTQYF. DNA for the CDR3: TGTGCCAGCAGTTTACCTAACACAGATACGCAGTATTTT. J is TRBJ2-3 and V is TRBV28; no definite D call. The CDR3 is 13 amino acids. Germline V gene sequence: CDR1 MDHEN, CDR2 SYDVKM. V lost 2 bases and J 2 bases, leaving 5 bases between the germline ends.

The J gene is TRBJ2-1, the V gene TRBV29-1, with D possibly TRBD1 on 5 matching bases. Germline values: CDR1 SQVTM, CDR2 ANQGSEA. The CDR3 is 12 residues long. Trimming cost V 5 bases and J 2 bases, with 7 bases left between them. DNA of the CDR3: TGCAGCGTTCTCAGGGCCTACAATGAGCAGTTCTTC. As protein: CSVLRAYNEQFF.

This clonotype was observed at least ten times. The chain carries TRBV10-3 and TRBJ2-5, with 8 nucleotides matching TRBD1. Trimming took 2 bases from V and 7 from J; bases not matched to a gene: 12. CDR1 and CDR2 from the germline V gene are ENHRY and SYGVKD. This CDR3 region has 16 residues. CDR3 sequence reads: CAISELTGASHGTQYF. The DNA of the CDR3 is TGTGCCATCAGTGAGCTGACAGGGGCTAGCCATGGGACCCAGTACTTC.

At least ten counts were recorded for this clonotype. The V and J genes are TRBV7-9 and TRBJ2-5; D gene ambiguous. CDR3 length: 14 residues. The V end was cut by 1 base, the J end by 1 base, with 7 bases between. The germline V gene encodes CDR1 SEHNR and CDR2 FQNEAQ (reference sequence). The CDR3 DNA sequence: TGTGCCAGCAGCTTAGTAGAGTTCCAAGAGACCCAGTACTTC. This sequence encodes CASSLVEFQETQYF.